The 20 T cell receptor beta chains presented below share a single source sample, sequenced in a study of blood T cell repertoires in COVID-19. Sequencing was performed with immunoSEQ multiplex PCR; in TCRdb, only in-frame clones are kept and a portion is missing. The sample has some 110,000 clones, over 75% seen once; the top ten hold 2% to 3%. Sequencing was performed on peripheral blood. The origin of the receptors is a man aged 45-60 years with acute or convalescent COVID-19.

The V and J genes are TRBV10-1 and TRBJ2-2, with TRBD2 identical over 8 bases. The CDR3 is made up of 15 amino acids. V gave up 4 bases and J gave up 5 bases; unmatched junction bases: 6. Germline CDR1 is WNHNN and CDR2 is SYGVQD (reference sequence). The CDR3 protein is CASSVDSGVTGELFF. In nucleotides, the CDR3 is TGCGCCAGCAGTGTTGATAGCGGGGTGACCGGGGAGCTGTTTTTT.

This chain joins TRBV28 and TRBJ1-3; D ambiguous. This CDR3 region has 14 residues. Trimming pared 5 bases from V and 5 bases from J, leaving 13 bases between. Germline V gene data show CDR1 as MDHEN and CDR2 as SYDVKM. CDR3 region: CASSPWTGRNTIYF. The CDR3 DNA sequence: TGTGCCAGCAGTCCTTGGACGGGAAGAAACACCATATATTTT.

The chain joins TRBV5-4 to TRBJ1-1; maybe TRBD1 (6 bases). The CDR3 contains 14 residues. Germline CDR1 reads SGHNT; CDR2 reads YYREEE (reference sequence). V lost 4 bases to trimming and J lost 5 bases, with 15 bases between them. CDR3 sequence (DNA): TGTGCCAGCAGCCTTTGGGGGGGCGGGACTGAAGCTTTCTTT. This sequence encodes CASSLWGGGTEAFF.

The chain links TRBV29-1 to TRBJ2-7; 7 bases map to TRBD2. CDR3 length equals 12 residues. Looked up from germline, CDR1 is SQVTM and CDR2 is ANQGSEA. V lost 4 bases to trimming and J lost 6 bases; unmatched junction nucleotides: 6. The CDR3 loop reads CSVVGGGGEQYF. The CDR3 nucleotides read TGCAGCGTTGTTGGCGGGGGAGGCGAGCAGTACTTC.

The chain couples TRBV4-2 to TRBJ1-2; D remains ambiguous. V lost 0 bases and J lost 6, with 14 bases in between. The length of the CDR3 is 15 residues. The germline V gene encodes CDR1 LGHNA and CDR2 YNFKEQ. DNA for the CDR3: TGTGCCAGCAGCCAAGAAAAGATAGCGGTTGATGGCTACACCTTC. It encodes CASSQEKIAVDGYTF.

The chain joins TRBV30 to TRBJ2-4; 10 nucleotides agree with TRBD1. There are 13 residues in the CDR3. Per germline, CDR1 GTSNPN and CDR2 SVGIG (reference sequence). V lost 7 bases to trimming and J lost 6 bases; unmatched junction nucleotides: 6. For the CDR3, the DNA is TGTGCCTCTGACAGGGGGCTTGGAAACATTCAGTACTTC. This codes for CASDRGLGNIQYF.

The DNA for the CDR3 is TGTGCCAGCAGCTCTACTAGCGGGAGGCGAGGTGGTACGCAGTATTTT. Encoded protein: CASSSTSGRRGGTQYF. This chain connects TRBV7-9 to TRBJ2-3; 12 positions agree with TRBD2. This CDR3 region has 16 residues. V shed 4 bases and J 8 bases; nucleotides not matched to a gene: 10. Germline V gives CDR1 SEHNR, CDR2 FQNEAQ (reference sequence).

This chain links TRBV28 with TRBJ2-3, with TRBD2 matching 11 bases. With V trimmed by 8 bases and J by 2 bases, 9 bases remained unmatched. The CDR3 is made up of 16 amino acids. Germline lookup yields CDR1 MDHEN and CDR2 SYDVKM. The CDR3 reads CASGLVAGGITDTQYF. CDR3 nucleotide sequence: TGTGCCAGCGGGTTAGTAGCGGGAGGGATCACAGATACGCAGTATTTT.

This clone was picked up one time. The chain combines TRBV24-1 with TRBJ1-5; no firm D call. This CDR3 comprises 12 residues. V gave up 8 bases and J gave up 7 bases, with 11 bases separating them. In germline, CDR1 is KGHDR, CDR2 SFDVKD. CDR3 sequence reads: CATTNGKQPQHF. Written as DNA, the CDR3 is TGTGCCACCACAAACGGTAAGCAGCCCCAGCATTTT.

This clone showed up just once. V usage is TRBV3-1 (or the pseudogene TRBV3-2) and J usage is TRBJ2-7; 7 nucleotides align to TRBD1. V was pared by 4 bases and J by 3 bases, with 3 bases of the junction left unmatched. The CDR3 consists of 13 residues. The germline V gene encodes CDR1 LGHDT and CDR2 YNNKEL (reference sequence). The CDR3 DNA is TGTGCCAGCAGCCGGACAGGAGGCTACGAGCAGTACTTC. Translated: CASSRTGGYEQYF.

This chain joins TRBV7-6 and TRBJ2-7; D gene uncertain. The CDR3 runs 14 residues. The V and J ends lost 0 bases and 6 bases respectively, with 12 bases between them. Germline CDR1 reads SGHVS; CDR2 reads FNYEAQ. The chain's CDR3 is CASSLARNLGEQYF. In DNA form, the CDR3 reads TGTGCCAGCAGCTTAGCGCGTAACCTCGGCGAGCAGTACTTC. The full variable domain, with the rest looked up from reference TRBV7-6 and TRBJ2-7, is GAGVSQSPRYKVTKRGQDVALRCDPISGHVSLYWYRQALGQGPEFLTYFNYEAQQDKSGLPNDRFSAERPEGSISTLTIQRTEQRDSAMYRCASSLARNLGEQYFGPGTRLTVT.

This chain links TRBV2 with TRBJ2-1, with TRBD2 identical over 12 bases. The germline V gene has CDR1 SNHLY and CDR2 FYNNEI. The J segment lost 8 bases and the V segment lost 10 bases, leaving 12 bases of the junction unmatched. This CDR3 comprises 15 residues. CDR3 sequence: CATFFSSGGADEQFF. CDR3 nucleotide sequence: TGTGCCACTTTTTTCTCTAGCGGGGGGGCGGATGAGCAGTTCTTC. The variable domain in full, with the rest retrieved from reference TRBV2 and TRBJ2-1, is EPEVTQTPSHQVTQMGQEVILRCVPISNHLYFYWYRQILGQKVEFLVSFYNNEISEKSEIFDDQFSVERPDGSNFTLKIRSTKLEDSAMYFCATFFSSGGADEQFFGPGTRLTVL.

The chain couples TRBV7-3 to TRBJ2-3, with a tentative D call TRBD2 (6 bases). This CDR3 has 16 amino acids. CDR1 and CDR2 (germline): SGHTA, FQGTGA. Trimming left V 4 bases short and J 0 bases short, with 14 bases between. CDR3 in amino acids: CASSSRGRGSTDTQYF. The DNA for the CDR3 is TGTGCCAGCAGCTCCAGAGGGCGGGGCAGCACAGATACGCAGTATTTT.

This chain uses TRBV6-5 with TRBJ1-2; D not certain. The CDR3 is 14 residues long. CDR1 and CDR2 (germline): MNHEY, SVGAGI. V was shortened by 0 bases and J by 6 bases, with 11 bases between the two germline ends. CDR3 sequence (DNA): TGTGCCAGCAGTTACTCACTCGACACTGATGGCTACACCTTC. It yields the protein CASSYSLDTDGYTF.

This chain links TRBV28 with TRBJ2-5, with D possibly being TRBD2 (7 bases). V dropped 5 bases and J dropped 2 bases, with 15 bases sitting between them. This CDR3 is 15 amino acids long. Germline V lookup: CDR1 MDHEN, CDR2 SYDVKM. The CDR3 region is CASSPREGVQETQYF. CDR3 in DNA: TGTGCCAGCAGTCCTAGGGAGGGGGTACAAGAGACCCAGTACTTC.

J is TRBJ2-7 and V is TRBV5-1; D uncertain. Germline loops: CDR1 SGHRS, CDR2 YFSETQ. V shed 2 bases and J shed 2 bases, with 11 bases lying between them. The CDR3 is made up of 14 amino acids. CDR3 loop: CASSLTQVTYEQYF. CDR3 in DNA: TGCGCCAGCAGCTTAACTCAGGTAACCTACGAGCAGTACTTC. Full variable domain (remainder filled in from reference TRBV5-1 and TRBJ2-7): KAGVTQTPRYLIKTRGQQVTLSCSPISGHRSVSWYQQTPGQGLQFLFEYFSETQRNKGNFPGRFSGRQFSNSRSEMNVSTLELGDSALYLCASSLTQVTYEQYFGPGTRLTVT.

As regards this clone: The same CDR3 arises from other DNA sequences in this sample as well. The V call is TRBV28, the J call TRBJ2-7, with D perhaps TRBD2 (6 bases). Germline CDR1 is MDHEN and CDR2 is SYDVKM. Trimming took 2 bases from V and 2 from J, leaving 13 bases between them. This CDR3 comprises 15 residues. CDR3 DNA sequence: TGTGCCAGCAGTTTAGGGGGGACTGGAGCCTACGAGCAGTACTTC. This translates into CASSLGGTGAYEQYF. The full variable domain, its missing parts supplied by reference TRBV28 and TRBJ2-7, is DVKVTQSSRYLVKRTGEKVFLECVQDMDHENMFWYRQDPGLGLRLIYFSYDVKMKEKGDIPEGYSVSREKKERFSLILESASTNQTSMYLCASSLGGTGAYEQYFGPGTRLTVT.

This chain uses TRBV13 with TRBJ2-5; 10 bases are shared with TRBD2. Germline loops: CDR1 PRHDT, CDR2 FYEKMQ (reference sequence). The CDR3 extends over 15 amino acids. V shed 5 bases, J shed 4 bases, and the junction held 7 bases outside the gene matches. The CDR3 DNA reads TGTGCCAGCAGCGGGGCTAGCGGGGGTGGAGAGACCCAGTACTTC. Translation: CASSGASGGGETQYF.

This chain joins TRBV5-5 and TRBJ1-5; no clear D gene. The germline V gene encodes CDR1 SGHKS and CDR2 YYEKEE (reference sequence). CDR3 length: 14 residues. Deletions cut 1 base from V and 1 base from J, with 6 bases between. CDR3 nucleotide sequence: TGTGCCAGCAGCTTGCGGCGGAGCAATCAGCCCCAGCATTTT. Its translation: CASSLRRSNQPQHF.

This chain links TRBV14 with TRBJ2-3; tentative D call: TRBD2 (6 bases). CDR1 is SGHDN, CDR2 FVKESK, per germline. The CDR3 sequence is 16 residues long. The V and J ends lost 1 base and 2 bases respectively, with 13 bases between them. The DNA for the CDR3 is TGTGCCAGCAGCCAAGGAAATAGCGGAGACACAGATACGCAGTATTTT. Amino acid sequence: CASSQGNSGDTDTQYF.